These 22 T cell receptor beta chains were sequenced from one sample in a study of blood T cell repertoires in COVID-19. Clones were sequenced by immunoSEQ multiplex PCR, and TCRdb holds only the in-frame ones, with some missing. This sample yields about 130,000 clones, of which more than 85% are seen a single time; around 2% belongs to the top ten. The sequencing sample was made of peripheral blood. The receptors were sampled from a man aged 50 to 60 with COVID-19, enrolled during active disease.

This clone was detected only a few times. The gene calls are TRBV6-1 and TRBJ2-1; 7 nucleotides line up with TRBD2. The CDR3 extends over 15 amino acids. Germline CDR1 reads MNHNS; CDR2 reads SASEGT. Germline trimming cut 2 bases from V and 3 bases from J; bases unmatched to any gene: 4. In DNA form, the CDR3 reads TGTGCCAGCAGTGAAATAGGCGGGAGCTACAATGAGCAGTTCTTC. Its protein is CASSEIGGSYNEQFF.

V usage is TRBV29-1 and J usage is TRBJ1-1; D is uncertain. The CDR3 extends over 11 amino acids. Trimming removed 5 bases from V and 2 bases from J, with 6 bases in between. CDR1 is SQVTM and CDR2 is ANQGSEA in the germline V gene. Written as DNA, the CDR3 is TGCAGCGTTAACAGAAACACTGAAGCTTTCTTT. This sequence encodes CSVNRNTEAFF.

The chain links TRBV25-1 to TRBJ1-4, with a weak D call TRBD1 (5 bases). CDR1 is MGHDK and CDR2 is SYGVNS in the germline V gene. V lost 4 bases and J 8 bases, leaving 17 bases between the germline ends. This CDR3 comprises 15 residues. Written as DNA, the CDR3 is TGTGCCAGCAGTGGTAGCACAGGATGGCGAGAAAAACTGTTTTTT. It encodes CASSGSTGWREKLFF.

The chain uses TRBV28 and TRBJ2-7; D is undetermined. Germline V lookup: CDR1 MDHEN, CDR2 SYDVKM. V lost 6 bases, J lost 1 base, and 13 bases lay in between. The CDR3 sequence is 14 residues long. The chain's CDR3 is CASSPGIGSYEQYF. Here the CDR3 DNA reads TGTGCCAGCAGCCCGGGTATAGGTTCCTACGAGCAGTACTTC.

This rearrangement joins TRBV4-2 to TRBJ2-7, with 7 bases matching TRBD1. This CDR3 has 14 amino acids. Trimming at V came to 6 bases and at J to 5 bases, leaving 10 bases not matched to a gene. The germline CDR1 and CDR2 sequences are LGHNA and YNFKEQ. CDR3 coding DNA: TGTGCCAGCAGTCACGGACAGGTGGTGGACGAGCAGTACTTC. Amino acids: CASSHGQVVDEQYF.

This chain uses TRBV10-3 with TRBJ2-3; tentatively, D is TRBD1 (5 bases). The length of the CDR3 is 15 residues. V was shortened by 2 bases and J by 0 bases, with 9 bases between the two germline ends. CDR1 and CDR2 (germline): ENHRY, SYGVKD. CDR3 loop: CAISEMTASTDTQYF. Here the CDR3 DNA reads TGTGCCATCAGTGAGATGACAGCTAGCACAGATACGCAGTATTTT.

V is TRBV6-4 and J is TRBJ2-6, with D possibly being TRBD1 (6 bases). Germline V gives CDR1 MRHNA, CDR2 SNTAGT. V was trimmed by 11 bases and J by 2 bases, leaving 10 bases between them. The length of the CDR3 is 13 residues. CDR3 in DNA: TGTGCCGGTGGGGGCACTGGGGCCAACGTCCTGACTTTC. Translating gives CAGGGTGANVLTF.

In DNA form, the CDR3 reads TGTGCCTTCACGGCCCGCTCTAGCGGGACCTGCGACACCAACACCTACGAGCAGTACTTC. Amino acid sequence: CAFTARSSGTCDTNTYEQYF. V gene TRBV3-1 (or the pseudogene TRBV3-2) combines with J gene TRBJ2-7, with 9 positions matching TRBD2. The V gene's germline CDR1 is LGHDT and CDR2 YNNKEL (reference sequence). CDR3 length: 20 amino acids. V dropped 11 bases and J dropped 2; count of bases not matched to a gene: 28.

The rearrangement uses TRBV7-9 and TRBJ2-3; 7 bases fit TRBD1. Germline V gives CDR1 SEHNR, CDR2 FQNEAQ (reference sequence). Trimming took 5 bases from V and 2 from J; bases not matched to a gene: 7. This CDR3 region has 15 residues. The chain's CDR3 is CASSQGQLLTDTQYF. The CDR3 region has the DNA TGTGCCAGCAGCCAGGGACAGCTCCTCACAGATACGCAGTATTTT.

The chain joins TRBV14 to TRBJ2-5; maybe TRBD2 (5 bases). The CDR3 extends over 17 amino acids. Trimming removed 0 bases at V and 4 bases at J, with 18 bases between. The germline gives CDR1 SGHDN, CDR2 FVKESK. CDR3 coding DNA: TGTGCCAGCAGCCAAGATTCCCCGTTACGGGATATAGAGACCCAGTACTTC. Encoded protein: CASSQDSPLRDIETQYF.

The genes are TRBV7-9 and TRBJ2-1, with D tentatively TRBD1 (5 bases). V was pared by 5 bases and J by 9 bases, with 14 bases between. This CDR3 has 13 amino acids. Per germline, CDR1 SEHNR and CDR2 FQNEAQ (reference sequence). CDR3 sequence (DNA): TGTGCCAGCAGCCTTTCAGGGATAGGTGAGCAGTTCTTC. It codes for CASSLSGIGEQFF.

The chain carries TRBV5-8 and TRBJ2-7; 11 positions agree with TRBD2. The CDR3 contains 14 residues. Germline-derived CDR1 and CDR2 are SGHTS and YDEGEE. Germline trimming cut 1 base from V and 4 bases from J; bases unmatched to any gene: 1. The CDR3 sequence is CASSLTSGSYEQYF. The CDR3 region has the DNA TGTGCCAGCAGCTTGACTAGCGGGAGTTACGAGCAGTACTTC.

The chain links TRBV7-3 to TRBJ2-1; 9 bases align to TRBD1. The germline gives CDR1 SGHTA, CDR2 FQGTGA. After removal of 5 bases from V and 5 bases from J, the junction contained 7 bases not matched to a gene. This CDR3 region has 15 residues. The CDR3 DNA follows: TGTGCCAGCAGCGCAACCGGGACAGGGAACAATGAGCAGTTCTTC. Translated: CASSATGTGNNEQFF.

This rearrangement joins TRBV6-2 or TRBV6-3 to TRBJ2-7; unclear D gene. Germline-derived CDR1 and CDR2 are MNHEY and SVGEGT. Between the trimmed V and J ends, which lost 4 bases and 6 bases, there was a span of 16 bases. CDR3 length: 14 residues. Written as DNA, the CDR3 is TGTGCCAGCAGTTGTGACGTTGAGGTTTGCGAGCAGTACTTC. It encodes CASSCDVEVCEQYF.

The chain recombines TRBV5-1 with TRBJ2-1; TRBD2 aligns across 12 bases. The trim removed 0 bases at V and 8 bases at J, leaving 0 bases unmatched. CDR1 and CDR2 (germline): SGHRS, YFSETQ. This CDR3 spans 14 amino acids. CDR3: CASSLGLAGDEQFF. Here the CDR3 DNA reads TGCGCCAGCAGCTTGGGACTAGCGGGAGATGAGCAGTTCTTC.

The chain links TRBV30 to TRBJ2-1, with 8 bases aligning to TRBD1. The junction had 10 bases not matched to a gene; V was cut back by 2 bases and J by 10 bases. The CDR3 contains 14 residues. Germline assignment: CDR1 GTSNPN and CDR2 SVGIG (reference sequence). The CDR3 DNA is TGTGCCTGGAGTCCAGGGGGCCTATTAGGAGAGCAGTTCTTC. Its translation is CAWSPGGLLGEQFF. Together with reference TRBV30 and TRBJ2-1, the CDR3 gives the full variable domain: SQTIHQWPATLVQPVGSPLSLECTVEGTSNPNLYWYRQAAGRGLQLLFYSVGIGQISSEVPQNLSASRPQDRQFILSSKKLLLSDSGFYLCAWSPGGLLGEQFFGPGTRLTVL.

J is TRBJ2-7 and V is TRBV15; 10 nucleotides match TRBD2. The J segment lost 5 bases and the V segment lost 0 bases, leaving 4 bases of the junction unmatched. The CDR3 consists of 15 residues. Per the germline V gene, CDR1 is LNHNV and CDR2 is YYDKDF (reference sequence). CDR3 amino acids: CATSRERLAGDEQYF. CDR3 nucleotides: TGTGCCACCAGCAGAGAAAGGCTAGCGGGAGACGAGCAGTACTTC.

This chain uses TRBV19 with TRBJ2-2; TRBD2 matches 10 bases. The V and J ends lost 8 bases and 8 bases, in that order; junction bases with no gene match: 5. This CDR3 has 13 residues. Germline lookup yields CDR1 LNHDA and CDR2 SQIVND (reference sequence). The CDR3 sequence: CASSSGSFGELFF. The DNA of the CDR3 is TGTGCCAGTTCTAGCGGGAGTTTTGGGGAGCTGTTTTTT.

V gene TRBV19 combines with J gene TRBJ2-5; 7 bases fit TRBD1. The CDR3 covers 14 residues. Germline CDR1 reads LNHDA; CDR2 reads SQIVND (reference sequence). V lost 4 bases, J lost 1 base, and 3 bases stayed unmatched. The CDR3 loop reads CASSNRGGQETQYF. CDR3 in DNA: TGTGCCAGTAGTAACAGGGGCGGCCAAGAGACCCAGTACTTC.

The chain links TRBV19 to TRBJ2-3; D uncertain. The CDR3 length is 14 residues. The germline gives CDR1 LNHDA, CDR2 SQIVND (reference sequence). The V end lost 7 bases, the J end lost 6 bases, and 17 bases lay between the germline ends. The CDR3 coding sequence is TGTGCCAGTAAAAGGAGCGAACGCTCGGATACGCAGTATTTT. Translation: CASKRSERSDTQYF.

This sequence joins TRBV10-3 and TRBJ2-3; 13 bases are shared with TRBD2. V trimming: 10 bases; J trimming: 1 base; junction bases outside the gene matches: 11. From germline, CDR1 is ENHRY and CDR2 SYGVKD. The CDR3 totals 17 residues. Here the CDR3 reads CATGTSGTTLGTDTQYF. DNA for the CDR3: TGTGCCACCGGGACTAGCGGGACCACGCTAGGCACAGATACGCAGTATTTT.

CDR3 coding DNA: TGTGCCAGCAGCATAAACAATGAGCAGTTCTTC. It translates to CASSINNEQFF. The rearrangement links TRBV9 to TRBJ2-1; D is uncertain. V was pared by 4 bases and J by 5 bases, with 4 bases between. Germline lookup yields CDR1 SGDLS and CDR2 YYNGEE. The CDR3 covers 11 residues.